Shown below are 2 T cell receptor beta chains from a single sample sequenced in a study of siplizumab effects on memory and regulatory T cells. TCRdb's copy holds only in-frame clones and misses some; the assay was immunoSEQ multiplex PCR. Among some 65,000 clones listed, over 70% were seen once. Sample: Tregs sorted from blood. These receptors all come from a human donor in good health.

The V gene is TRBV7-9, the J gene TRBJ2-5, with D possibly matching TRBD1 (5 bases). Per the germline V gene, CDR1 is SEHNR and CDR2 is FQNEAQ (reference sequence). This CDR3 comprises 13 residues. V dropped 0 bases and J dropped 5 bases, with 7 bases sitting between them. The CDR3 loop reads CASSLAGVETQYF. The CDR3 nucleotides read TGTGCCAGCAGCTTAGCAGGGGTGGAGACCCAGTACTTC.

V usage is TRBV7-3 and J usage is TRBJ2-3; 12 bases are a match to TRBD2. Unmatched junction bases numbered 3, after V lost 2 bases and J lost 6 bases. The CDR3 is 15 residues long. The V gene's germline CDR1 is SGHTA and CDR2 FQGTGA. CDR3 amino acids: CASSLLAGGPDTQYF. The DNA of the CDR3 is TGTGCCAGCAGCTTACTAGCGGGAGGGCCCGATACGCAGTATTTT.